The clone carrying this TCR beta chain has more than one count but fewer than ten. Its antigen is as yet unknown. The CDR3 contains 14 residues. The germline CDR1 and CDR2 sequences are MNHEY and SMNVEV (reference sequence). Trimming removed 3 bases from V and 5 bases from J, with 10 bases in between. Every patient was affected by relapse after autologous stem cell transplantation, while exposure to brentuximab vedotin was not uniform. Patients' outcomes at their best amounted to complete response, partial response or progressive disease. These data are taken from a study of PD-1 blockade in classical Hodgkin lymphoma. Study results and limitations: Lower baseline TCR diversity was reported for newly diagnosed patients than for healthy donors.

The protocol was immunoSEQ multiplex PCR, while the TCRdb copy is restricted to in-frame clones and leaves out a portion. The sample lists 20,000 to 30,000 clones; roughly 68% were seen once. This material consisted of peripheral blood mononuclear cells (PBMCs), taken before the second cycle of nivolumab. The receptor comes from a human donor with classical Hodgkin lymphoma. The chain links TRBV27 to TRBJ1-4; a weak D match, TRBD1 (5 bases). DNA of the CDR3: TGTGCCAGCAGTTTTGGTGGGGGAAATGAAAAACTGTTTTTT. This translates into CASSFGGGNEKLFF.